The clone carrying this TCR beta chain came up many times. The antigen is not known. The sample belongs to a study of T cells after posttransplantation cyclophosphamide. Between the trimmed V and J ends, which lost 2 bases and 6 bases, there was a span of 11 bases. The CDR3 contains 14 residues. CDR1 is MNHNY, CDR2 SVGAGI, per germline (reference sequence). General observations from the study: Donor-recipient repertoire similarity was low at 1-2 months, rising over year one.

Method: immunoSEQ multiplex PCR; TCRdb's copy keeps in-frame clones and lacks some. Sampling found about 44,000 clones, none seen once. Sequencing was performed on PBMCs. The chain links TRBV6-6 to TRBJ1-5, with D possibly being TRBD1 (5 bases). The receptor comes from a man aged 40-50 years in good health, CMV-negative, and a related stem cell transplant donor. The CDR3: CASSYPGGGQPQHF. For the CDR3, the DNA is TGTGCCAGCAGTTACCCTGGGGGGGGTCAGCCCCAGCATTTT.